The clone carrying this TCR beta chain was found many times. Its target is unknown. The sample belongs to a study of neurological immune-mediated disorders. Study-level information: There were around 35 multiple sclerosis patients. Of these, roughly 30 had relapsing-remitting MS and 3 had secondary progressive MS. Broader study findings: In HTLV-1-associated myelopathy, TCR clonal expansion was greatest, and in multiple sclerosis it was least, below healthy controls.

The unsorted libraries originated from 2 million PBMCs that had been stored at -80 C. This CDR3 region has 15 residues. CDR1 is SGHTA and CDR2 is FQGNSA in the germline V gene. The V segment lost 5 bases and the J segment 3 bases; nucleotides outside the gene matches: 9. TCRdb fed the 5' RACE reads into MiXCR, producing one record per CDR3 protein. The repertoire has tens of thousands of distinct CDR3 sequences, 3.5% to 5% of them found once; the top ten carry 1% to 1.5%. The gene calls are TRBV7-2 and TRBJ2-7, with 8 bases that match TRBD2. This TCR came from a man aged 30 to 45 with multiple sclerosis. Sequencing was carried out using PBMCs. CDR3 sequence reads: CASSILPGTSYEQYF. Here the CDR3 DNA reads TGTGCCAGCAGCATACTCCCCGGGACTAGCTACGAGCAGTACTTC.